This entry describes one T cell receptor beta chain. Its antigen is still unknown. No much larger clone is present one base from it, and per-base qualities are unavailable. Counted from cysteine to phenylalanine, this CDR3 has 16 amino acids. The kept DNA is CDR3 alone, 48 bases in frame from the first base. Based on the germline V gene, the CDR1 and CDR2 sequences are SGDLS and YYNGEE. Trimming takes 0 bases from V and 5 bases from J, and the germline ends sit 16 bases apart. The immunoSEQ Assay was used to sequence TCRbeta CDR3 regions. After extraction, genomic DNA underwent amplification by bias-controlled multiplex PCR, followed by high-throughput sequencing. Per the original workflow: Collapsing and filtering of sequences were performed to quantify the absolute abundance of each unique TCRbeta CDR3 region. T cell fraction was estimated by normalizing TCRbeta template counts to usable DNA, with usable DNA measured through amplification of reference genes found in all nucleated cells. Repertoire TCRs were annotated as SARS-CoV-2-specific by exact matching of V gene, CDR3 amino acid sequence and J gene to a known reactive TCR set. MIRA supplied the reference SARS-CoV-2 TCR set, which was filtered for enrichment in COVID-19-positive ImmuneCODE repertoires so that public or cross-reactive TCRs were removed. Using the MIRA antigens, annotated TCRs were further analysed by specific ORF or by position within an ORF. Breadth was defined as the number of annotated unique rearrangements divided by the total number of unique productive rearrangements, and depth was defined as the summed frequency of the annotated unique rearrangements. Group comparisons of TCR breadth used two-sided Wilcoxon rank-sum tests. TCRdb took over this immuneACCESS table, retaining in-frame rearrangements with V and J assigned. Such tables are incomplete; in checked studies, under half of the missing clones stem from an unresolved V gene, and the remainder is unexplained. V, J and clone size were drawn from that table, and D and trimming were deduced from the DNA. This sample holds about 680,000 clones; 70% to 90% were observed only once. The ten most abundant clones make up around 1.5% of the sample.

The treatment or condition label of this sample denotes: 19 received Ad26.COV2.S at low or high dose, single or two shots; about 5 received placebo; per-sample allocation not given. Repertoires of vaccine and placebo recipients were sequenced from samples collected on day 63 after the first injection. Cohort 1b enrolled 25 adults aged 18-55 years at a single site in Boston, USA, between 29 July and 7 August 2020. Ad26.COV2.S was a replication-incompetent adenovirus type 26 vector that expressed a prefusion-stabilized SARS-CoV-2 spike protein derived from the original Wuhan strain. The source of the sample is a study of Ad26.COV2.S vaccination and SARS-CoV-2 variants (dated by TCRdb to about 2021). About the study as a whole: Vaccine-arm donors were drawn from COV1001, a multicentre, randomized, double-blind, placebo-controlled phase I-IIa trial of Ad26.COV2.S in healthy adults. Dosing of Ad26.COV2.S was intramuscular, at either 5x10^10 or 1x10^11 viral particles, delivered as one shot or as two shots spaced 56 days apart. Trial participants were randomized into five groups of five, in which low-dose or high-dose Ad26.COV2.S was given once or twice, or placebo was given on both occasions. Blinding of investigators to trial group allocation was maintained during experiments and outcome assessment. TCRbeta repertoire sequencing was used to assess the specificity and breadth of SARS-CoV-2-reactive T cell receptors after Ad26.COV2.S vaccination. The TCR-sequenced set comprised approximately 32 samples: approximately 20 Ad26.COV2.S vaccine recipients, 5 placebo recipients and 8 SARS-CoV-2 convalescent individuals. Study-wide conclusions, independent of this receptor: Comparing responses between vaccine doses or regimens was not something the study was powered to do. Vaccine and placebo recipients had similar non-spike TCR breadth, a finding consistent with the vaccine containing only spike. After vaccination, spike-specific CD8+ and CD4+ T cell responses were reported to show substantial breadth. It was noted by the authors that total T cell responses may have been underestimated by the TCR breadth and depth analyses. Compared with placebo recipients, Ad26.COV2.S recipients showed higher spike-specific TCR breadth (P = 0.0014).

The chain is assembled from TRBV9 and TRBJ2-3; the D segment could be TRBD2, given 5 matching bases. The TCR originated in a person aged 18-60 years who received the Ad26.COV2.S COVID-19 vaccine or a placebo. The material sequenced was peripheral blood, taken in a trial of Ad26.COV2.S vaccine versus placebo. CDR3 loop: CASSVAGGLPGDTQYF. The bases are TGTGCCAGCAGCGTAGCGGGTGGACTCCCAGGAGATACGCAGTATTTT.